The text below deals with one TCR beta chain. Its specificity is unknown. The sample belongs to a study of beta chain features in type 1 diabetes. Study-level results: Patients with Type 1 diabetes showed moderately but significantly shorter TCRB CDR3s in all four CD4+ subsets.

Every donor provided one heparinised blood draw, which averaged roughly 120 mL. Via the markers CD45RO/CCR7/CD25/CD127/CD95/CD27, stem cell-like memory, regulatory, central memory and naive CD4+ cells were sorted. The V and J ends lost 6 bases and 8 bases, in that order; junction bases with no gene match: 7. The CDR3 spans 13 residues. Germline CDR1 SGHDN, CDR2 FVKESK. Of the isolated RNA, all was reverse transcribed, and so the sequenced material was expressed TCRB transcripts. It was found that naive, central memory and regulatory T cell samples averaged about 4 million reads. Method: immunoSEQ multiplex PCR; TCRdb's copy keeps in-frame clones and lacks some. This sample carries about 340,000 clones, roughly 9% of them seen once, and the ten largest clones take 1%.

Source material: central memory CD4+ T cells from blood. The genes are TRBV14 and TRBJ1-2, with TRBD1 identical over 9 bases. The origin of this receptor is a man aged 25 to 45 with type 1 diabetes. The CDR3 nucleotides are TGTGCCAGCAGTCTCGACAGGGGGTTCGGCTACACCTTC. Its translation is CASSLDRGFGYTF.